This TCR beta chain emerged from a study of T cell changes during pregnancy in multiple sclerosis. This clone showed up just a few times. The CDR3 loop spans 12 amino acids. Germline lookup yields CDR1 SGDLS and CDR2 YYNGEE. The V gene lost 3 bases and the J gene lost 4 bases, with 7 bases spanning the gap. Measured with immunoSEQ multiplex PCR; TCRdb has only the in-frame clones, and not every one. Among tens of thousands of clones, 80% to 90% were seen once, and the ten largest hold 8%. This rearrangement joins TRBV9 to TRBJ1-1; D is undetermined. The sequence was collected from a female donor in good health, enrolled as a control in a pregnancy study. The sample was CD8+ T cells from peripheral blood mononuclear cells, taken in the first trimester of pregnancy. The DNA of the CDR3 is TGTGCCAGCAGCGGAGGGAGCACTGAAGCTTTCTTT. This gives the protein CASSGGSTEAFF.